One and the same sample provided the 30 T cell receptor beta chains below, sequenced in a study of glioma-infiltrating T cells. TCR alpha and beta CDR3 regions were amplified from RNA using iRepertoire nested multiplex PCR. MiXCR was run by TCRdb on the multiplex PCR reads, yielding one entry per CDR3 protein. This repertoire shows some 90,000 distinct CDR3 sequences, about 37% found once; its top ten account for 35% to 40%. Sequenced material: glioma tissue, nonneoplastic brain tissue, or PBMCs (not recorded which). All receptors derive from a human donor with low-grade glioma or glioblastoma, undergoing nonglioma brain surgery, or in good health (not recorded which).

The table lists this clonotype with a few counts. A read error may produce the germline difference seen at one junction end. This chain joins TRBV5-1 and TRBJ1-1; D may be TRBD1 (5 bases). The CDR3 contains 13 residues. Germline V CDR1 and CDR2: SGHRS, YFSETQ. The CDR3 region is CASREGTNTEASF. The CDR3 region has the DNA TGCGCCAGCAGGGAAGGGACGAACACTGAAGCTTCCTTT. The whole variable domain, filled in from reference TRBV5-1 and TRBJ1-1, reads KAGVTQTPRYLIKTRGQQVTLSCSPISGHRSVSWYQQTPGQGLQFLFEYFSETQRNKGNFPGRFSGRQFSNSRSEMNVSTLELGDSALYLCASREGTNTEASFGQGTRLTVV.

Points on this clonotype: A single base separates this from a much larger clone, so it may be a read error. V usage is TRBV2 and J usage is TRBJ2-7; TRBD2 aligns across 8 bases. The CDR3 consists of 13 residues. Germline CDR1 reads SNHLY; CDR2 reads FYNNEI. The CDR3 loop reads CANSDSGNYEQYF. The CDR3 region has the DNA TGTGCCAACAGTGATAGCGGGAACTACGAGCAGTACTTC.

This clonotype was seen repeatedly, ten times or more. J is TRBJ2-5 and V is TRBV29-1, with D uncertain. Germline lookup yields CDR1 SQVTM and CDR2 ANQGSEA. The V and J ends lost 0 bases and 4 bases respectively, with 9 bases between them. The CDR3 consists of 13 residues. The CDR3 is CSVEDMWGETQYF. The CDR3 DNA reads TGCAGCGTTGAAGATATGTGGGGAGAGACCCAGTACTTC. Together with reference TRBV29-1 and TRBJ2-5, the CDR3 gives the full variable domain: SAVISQKPSRDICQRGTSLTIQCQVDSQVTMMFWYRQQPGQSLTLIATANQGSEATYESGFVIDKFPISRPNLTFSTLTVSNMSPEDSSIYLCSVEDMWGETQYFGPGTRLLVL.

This clonotype showed up just once. This clone may be a read error of a much larger clone one base away. It is likely a read error, because the conserved phenylalanine at the end of the CDR3 is missing. V usage is TRBV29-1 and J usage is TRBJ2-1; no reliable D call. Germline values: CDR1 SQVTM, CDR2 ANQGSEA. CDR3 length: 11 amino acids. The V end was cut by 6 bases, the J end by 3 bases, with 6 bases between. CDR3 amino acids: CSVSDYNEQFL. CDR3 bases: TGCAGCGTCTCGGACTACAATGAGCAGTTCTTA.

The chain is built from TRBV9 and TRBJ1-3; 7 nucleotides match TRBD1. The germline CDR1 and CDR2 sequences are SGDLS and YYNGEE. CDR3 size: 13 residues. The V segment lost 4 bases and the J segment 4 bases; nucleotides outside the gene matches: 2. The CDR3 loop reads CASSRGLGNTIYF. DNA of the CDR3: TGTGCCAGCAGCAGGGGGCTCGGAAACACCATATATTTT.

This clonotype has only a few counts. The chain is built from TRBV6-4 and TRBJ2-5, with 9 bases identical to TRBD2. V lost 3 bases, J lost 1 base, and 0 bases stayed unmatched. CDR3 length: 14 residues. The germline CDR1 and CDR2 sequences are MRHNA and SNTAGT. The CDR3 loop is CASSEAGGQETQYF. The CDR3 DNA is TGTGCCAGCAGTGAAGCGGGGGGCCAAGAGACCCAGTACTTC.

As to this clonotype: One junction end does not reproduce the germline sequence, and a read error may be involved. This chain uses TRBV6-6 with TRBJ1-5; possibly TRBD1 for D (5 bases). The CDR3 runs 15 residues. CDR1 is MNHNY and CDR2 is SVGAGI in the germline V gene (reference sequence). The CDR3 sequence: CASSYSYLLGQPQHF. The CDR3 DNA is TGTGCCAGCAGTTACTCTTACCTTTTGGGGCAGCCACAGCATTTT.

The sample holds many counts of this clonotype. The chain has TRBV20-1 and TRBJ2-3, with 15 bases fitting TRBD2. V shed 4 bases and J 3 bases; nucleotides not matched to a gene: 8. CDR1 is DFQATT, CDR2 SNEGSKA, per germline (reference sequence). The CDR3 runs 17 residues. The CDR3 spells CSATGLAGGYETDTQYF. The CDR3 DNA reads as TGCAGTGCTACGGGACTAGCGGGAGGATACGAGACAGATACGCAGTATTTT.

This clonotype was detected only once. J is TRBJ2-7 and V is TRBV29-1; TRBD2 aligns across 14 bases. The junction had 3 bases not matched to a gene; V was cut back by 7 bases and J by 4 bases. This CDR3 has 13 amino acids. Germline V gene sequence: CDR1 SQVTM, CDR2 ANQGSEA. The CDR3, as DNA: TGCAGCGCCGGGACTAGCGGGGGTTACGAGCAGTACTTC. Protein sequence: CSAGTSGGYEQYF.

This clonotype was counted many times. DNA for the CDR3: TGCGCCAGCAGCTTGGAGGGTGTGGGGTCCGGGGCCAACGTCCTGACTTTC. This gives the protein CASSLEGVGSGANVLTF. The chain has TRBV5-1 and TRBJ2-6; D unresolved. In germline, CDR1 is SGHRS, CDR2 YFSETQ. V lost 0 bases and J lost 4, with 14 bases in between. The CDR3 covers 17 residues.

The rearrangement uses TRBV30 and TRBJ2-5; D unresolved. CDR3 size: 14 residues. CDR1 is GTSNPN, CDR2 SVGIG, per germline (reference sequence). The germline V and J ends were trimmed by 5 bases and 1 base, with 14 bases remaining between them. The CDR3 here is CAWDLCLAQETQYF. In DNA, the CDR3 is TGTGCCTGGGACCTTTGTCTCGCCCAAGAGACCCAGTACTTC. Complete variable domain (other parts from reference TRBV30 and TRBJ2-5): SQTIHQWPATLVQPVGSPLSLECTVEGTSNPNLYWYRQAAGRGLQLLFYSVGIGQISSEVPQNLSASRPQDRQFILSSKKLLLSDSGFYLCAWDLCLAQETQYFGPGTRLLVL.

For this clonotype: A clone one base away is much larger, so this may be a read error. The V gene is TRBV5-4, the J gene TRBJ1-1, with unresolved D. The V gene's germline CDR1 is SGHNT and CDR2 YYREEE (reference sequence). CDR3 size: 12 residues. Trimming shortened V by 2 bases and J by 7 bases, and 9 bases separated the two germline ends. The CDR3 loop reads CASSFLRVEAFF. The CDR3 region has the DNA TGTGCCAGCAGCTTTCTCCGGGTTGAAGCTTTCTTT.

This clonotype occurred once. The V gene is TRBV29-1, the J gene TRBJ1-1; tentatively, D is TRBD1 (6 bases). V lost 5 bases and J 10 bases, leaving 20 bases between the germline ends. Germline-derived CDR1 and CDR2 are SQVTM and ANQGSEA. The CDR3 is 13 amino acids. CDR3: CSVCTGFCQVAFF. As DNA, the CDR3 is TGCAGCGTTTGTACAGGGTTCTGTCAAGTAGCTTTCTTT.

This sequence joins TRBV7-2 and TRBJ1-2, with TRBD1 matching over 7 bases. V trimming: 3 bases; J trimming: 5 bases; junction bases outside the gene matches: 9. The CDR3 is 15 amino acids. Germline V gene lookup returns CDR1 SGHTA and CDR2 FQGNSA. CDR3 DNA sequence: TGTGCCAGCAGCTTTGGGACAGATCGAGGATATGGCTACACCTTC. Encoded protein: CASSFGTDRGYGYTF.

Ten or more counts support this clonotype. The chain couples TRBV5-1 to TRBJ1-1; D is undetermined. CDR1 and CDR2 from the germline V gene are SGHRS and YFSETQ. This CDR3 has 11 amino acids. The V end lost 2 bases, the J end lost 10 bases, and 9 bases lay between the germline ends. The CDR3 spells CASSFGGGAFF. As DNA, the CDR3 is TGCGCCAGCAGCTTTGGAGGAGGAGCTTTCTTT.

Note on this clonotype: Sequence at one end of the junction differs from germline and may be a read error. This chain connects TRBV19 to TRBJ2-5; D may be TRBD1 (6 bases). Looked up from germline, CDR1 is LNHDA and CDR2 is SQIVND (reference sequence). The CDR3 runs 13 residues. The CDR3 sequence is CASSIRQEETKYF. In DNA, the CDR3 is TGTGCCAGTAGTATCCGACAGGAGGAGACCAAGTACTTC.

There are many counts of this clonotype. For the CDR3, the DNA is TGTGCCAGCAGCCCCCCGGGGGGTGAAGGCTACGAGCAGTACTTC. It is translated as CASSPPGGEGYEQYF. The chain combines TRBV3-1 with TRBJ2-7; TRBD2 matches 7 bases. The CDR3 totals 15 residues. After removal of 4 bases from V and 3 bases from J, the junction contained 9 bases not matched to a gene. Germline-derived CDR1 and CDR2 are LGHDT and YNNKEL (reference sequence).

This clonotype was observed at least ten times. A much larger clone lies one base from this, so it may be a read error. V and J are TRBV27 and TRBJ1-4; 8 positions agree with TRBD1. Germline loops: CDR1 MNHEY, CDR2 SMNVEV (reference sequence). The CDR3 has 16 amino acids. Here the CDR3 DNA reads TGTGCCAGCAGTTTTTCCGTCAGGACAGGGTCTGAAGAACTGTTTTTT. It encodes CASSFSVRTGSEELFF. Full variable domain (outside the CDR3, taken from reference TRBV27 and TRBJ1-4): EAQVTQNPRYLITVTGKKLTVTCSQNMNHEYMSWYRQDPGLGLRQIYYSMNVEVTDKGDVPEGYKVSRKEKRNFPLILESPSPNQTSLYFCASSFSVRTGSEELFFGSGTQLSVL.

This clonotype has ten or more counts. This chain uses TRBV6-1 with TRBJ1-3; D is unresolved. Trimming left V 0 bases short and J 9 bases short, with 15 bases between. CDR1 and CDR2 from the germline V gene are MNHNS and SASEGT. The CDR3 loop spans 15 amino acids. The CDR3 region is CASSEAPGMFSTIYF. The CDR3 bases are TGTGCCAGCAGTGAAGCACCCGGGATGTTTAGCACCATATATTTT.

CDR3 residues: CASRDLRRGALDGYTF. The CDR3 DNA follows: TGTGCCAGCAGAGACTTAAGACGGGGGGCATTGGATGGCTACACCTTC. The chain recombines TRBV27 with TRBJ1-2; possible D gene TRBD1, 6 bases. Trimming shortened V by 6 bases and J by 6 bases, and 23 bases separated the two germline ends. Germline CDR1 reads MNHEY; CDR2 reads SMNVEV (reference sequence). This CDR3 comprises 16 residues.

The gene calls are TRBV2 and TRBJ2-3; 7 bases are shared with TRBD2. Trimming at V came to 5 bases and at J to 2 bases, leaving 7 bases not matched to a gene. CDR3 length: 15 residues. Germline CDR1 is SNHLY and CDR2 is FYNNEI. CDR3 nucleotides: TGTGCCAGCAGTTTAGCTAGCGGATACACAGATACGCAGTATTTT. Translation: CASSLASGYTDTQYF.

This clonotype was observed a single time. The rearrangement uses TRBV20-1 and TRBJ2-7; 11 bases are shared with TRBD2. Germline loops: CDR1 DFQATT, CDR2 SNEGSKA (reference sequence). With V trimmed by 5 bases and J by 5 bases, 14 bases remained unmatched. This CDR3 has 16 amino acids. The CDR3 loop reads CSADSEGLAAYNEQYF. The CDR3 bases are TGCAGTGCTGACTCTGAGGGACTAGCGGCGTACAACGAGCAGTACTTC.

The chain joins TRBV6-2 or TRBV6-3 to TRBJ2-5; 13 bases match TRBD2. The CDR3 has 13 residues. CDR1 and CDR2 from the germline V gene are MNHEY and SVGEGT. V lost 11 bases, J lost 7 bases, and 7 bases stayed unmatched. The DNA of the CDR3 is TGTGCCGAGGGGACTAGCGGGGTGGGGACCCAGTACTTC. Translated, it gives CAEGTSGVGTQYF.

The chain carries TRBV6-2 or TRBV6-3 and TRBJ2-3; D could derive from TRBD1 or TRBD2 (5 bases each). Germline loops: CDR1 MNHEY, CDR2 SVGEGT. V lost 5 bases to trimming and J lost 8 bases, with 17 bases between them. CDR3 length: 14 amino acids. CDR3 amino acids: CASSPGLVPGTQYF. Written as DNA, the CDR3 is TGTGCCAGCAGTCCGGGGCTAGTACCAGGTACGCAGTATTTT.

J is TRBJ1-2 and V is TRBV20-1, with a tentative D call TRBD1 (5 bases). Germline values: CDR1 DFQATT, CDR2 SNEGSKA (reference sequence). Trimming shortened V by 0 bases and J by 10 bases, and 18 bases separated the two germline ends. The CDR3 runs 14 residues. The CDR3 DNA sequence: TGCAGTGCTAGAGAATCAGGGATGAGGTATAACTACACCTTC. Translated, it gives CSARESGMRYNYTF.

Remarks on this clonotype: The conserved phenylalanine or tryptophan is not found at the CDR3 terminus, so this likely reflects a read error. V usage is TRBV6-1 and J usage is TRBJ2-1, with a weak D call TRBD1 (6 bases). Germline V gene lookup returns CDR1 MNHNS and CDR2 SASEGT. This CDR3 has 12 amino acids. In DNA form, the CDR3 reads TGTACCAGCAGTCTCACAGGGTATGAGCAGTTCCTC. Translating it yields CTSSLTGYEQFL.

This clonotype was recorded at least ten times. The chain carries TRBV19 and TRBJ1-5; no firm D call. The CDR3 sequence is 14 residues long. Deletions cut 4 bases from V and 2 bases from J, with 9 bases between. Germline V CDR1 and CDR2: LNHDA, SQIVND (reference sequence). The CDR3 spells CASSTPFGNQPQHF. CDR3 coding DNA: TGTGCCAGTAGTACTCCCTTCGGCAATCAGCCCCAGCATTTT. Using reference TRBV19 and TRBJ1-5 for the parts outside the CDR3, the full variable domain is DGGITQSPKYLFRKEGQNVTLSCEQNLNHDAMYWYRQDPGQGLRLIYYSQIVNDFQKGDIAEGYSVSREKKESFPLTVTSAQKNPTAFYLCASSTPFGNQPQHFGDGTRLSIL.

This chain joins TRBV5-6 and TRBJ2-5; the D gene is possibly TRBD2 (6 bases). Trimming cost V 3 bases and J 8 bases, with 14 bases left between them. Germline V gene lookup returns CDR1 SGHDT and CDR2 YYEEEE. This CDR3 spans 13 amino acids. In DNA, the CDR3 is TGTGCCAGCAGCTGGGACTTCACAGATACCCAGTACTTC. This sequence encodes CASSWDFTDTQYF.

At least ten counts were recorded for this clonotype. The genes are TRBV29-1 and TRBJ2-1, with 10 bases that match TRBD2. The V gene's germline CDR1 is SQVTM and CDR2 ANQGSEA. Trimming removed 7 bases from V and 9 bases from J; junction bases left unmatched: 6. The CDR3 has 12 residues. CDR3 sequence reads: CSASGGAFEQFF. CDR3 nucleotide sequence: TGCAGCGCGAGCGGGGGGGCCTTTGAGCAGTTCTTC.

This clonotype showed up many times. V is TRBV7-2 and J is TRBJ2-1; TRBD2 matches 9 bases. V lost 1 base to trimming and J lost 8 bases; unmatched junction nucleotides: 9. This CDR3 contains 16 residues. Per germline, CDR1 SGHTA and CDR2 FQGNSA. This CDR3 reads CASSLEEAGGQYEQFF. DNA of the CDR3: TGTGCCAGCAGCTTAGAGGAGGCGGGGGGGCAATATGAGCAGTTCTTC. The variable domain in full, completed from reference TRBV7-2 and TRBJ2-1, reads GAGVSQSPSNKVTEKGKDVELRCDPISGHTALYWYRQSLGQGLEFLIYFQGNSAPDKSGLPSDRFSAERTGGSVSTLTIQRTQQEDSAVYLCASSLEEAGGQYEQFFGPGTRLTVL.